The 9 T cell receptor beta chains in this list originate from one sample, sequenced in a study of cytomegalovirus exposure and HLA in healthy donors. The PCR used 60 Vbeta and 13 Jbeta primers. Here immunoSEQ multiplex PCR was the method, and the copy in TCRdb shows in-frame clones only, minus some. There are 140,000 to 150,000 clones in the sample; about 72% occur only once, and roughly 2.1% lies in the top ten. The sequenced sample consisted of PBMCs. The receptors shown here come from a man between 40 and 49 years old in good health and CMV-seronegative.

The CDR3 spells CASSGGQREGPYEQYF. Written as DNA, the CDR3 is TGTGCCAGCAGCGGAGGGCAGCGGGAGGGCCCCTACGAGCAGTACTTC. The chain recombines TRBV21-1 with TRBJ2-7; the D call TRBD2 from the table was never checked on the DNA. TRBV21-1 constitutes a pseudogene. The CDR3 is made up of 16 amino acids.

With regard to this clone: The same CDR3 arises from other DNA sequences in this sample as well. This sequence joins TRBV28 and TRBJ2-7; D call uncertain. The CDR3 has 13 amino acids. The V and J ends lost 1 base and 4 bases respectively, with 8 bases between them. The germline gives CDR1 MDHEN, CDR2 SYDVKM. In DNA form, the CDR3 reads TGTGCCAGCAGTTTATCCCCAGGTTACGAGCAGTACTTC. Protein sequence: CASSLSPGYEQYF.

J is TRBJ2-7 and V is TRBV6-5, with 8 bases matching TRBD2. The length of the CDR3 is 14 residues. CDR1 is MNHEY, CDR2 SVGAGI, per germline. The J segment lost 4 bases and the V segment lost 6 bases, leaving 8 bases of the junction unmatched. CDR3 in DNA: TGTGCCAGCAGAAAACCGGGACTAGGATACGAGCAGTACTTC. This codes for CASRKPGLGYEQYF.

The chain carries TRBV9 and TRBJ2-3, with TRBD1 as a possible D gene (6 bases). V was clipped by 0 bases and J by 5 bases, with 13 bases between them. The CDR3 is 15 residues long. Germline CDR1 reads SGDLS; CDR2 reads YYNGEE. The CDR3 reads CASSVGGRGGDTQYF. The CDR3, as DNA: TGTGCCAGCAGCGTAGGGGGGCGTGGGGGAGATACGCAGTATTTT.

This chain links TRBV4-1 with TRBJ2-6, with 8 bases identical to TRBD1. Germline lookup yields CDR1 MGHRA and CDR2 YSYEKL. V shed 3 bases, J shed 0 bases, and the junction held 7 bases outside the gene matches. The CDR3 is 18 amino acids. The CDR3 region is CASSHNRDRISGANVLTF. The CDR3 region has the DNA TGCGCCAGCAGCCACAACCGGGACAGGATCTCTGGGGCCAACGTCCTGACTTTC.

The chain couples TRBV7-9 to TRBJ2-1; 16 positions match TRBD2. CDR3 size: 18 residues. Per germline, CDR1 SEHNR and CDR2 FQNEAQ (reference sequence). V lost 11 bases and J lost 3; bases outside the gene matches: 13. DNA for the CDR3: TGTGCCTTGAGGGGACTAGCGGGAGGGAGAAGCATCTACAATGAGCAGTTCTTC. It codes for CALRGLAGGRSIYNEQFF.

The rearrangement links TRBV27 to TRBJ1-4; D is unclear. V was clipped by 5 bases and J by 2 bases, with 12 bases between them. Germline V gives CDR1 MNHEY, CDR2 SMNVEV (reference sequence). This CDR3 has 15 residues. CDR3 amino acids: CASSGYGSTNEKLFF. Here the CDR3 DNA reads TGTGCCAGCAGTGGATACGGTAGCACTAATGAAAAACTGTTTTTT. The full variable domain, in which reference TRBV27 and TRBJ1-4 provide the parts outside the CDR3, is EAQVTQNPRYLITVTGKKLTVTCSQNMNHEYMSWYRQDPGLGLRQIYYSMNVEVTDKGDVPEGYKVSRKEKRNFPLILESPSPNQTSLYFCASSGYGSTNEKLFFGSGTQLSVL.

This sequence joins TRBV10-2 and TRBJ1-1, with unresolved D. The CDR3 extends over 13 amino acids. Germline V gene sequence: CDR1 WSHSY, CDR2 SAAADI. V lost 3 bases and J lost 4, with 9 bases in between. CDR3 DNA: TGCGCCAGCAGTGAATCTATTCCCACTGAAGCTTTCTTT. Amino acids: CASSESIPTEAFF.

The CDR3: CASSVGASGSSAYEQYF. CDR3 nucleotide sequence: TGTGCCAGCAGCGTAGGGGCTAGCGGGAGCTCAGCCTACGAGCAGTACTTC. The V gene is TRBV9, the J gene TRBJ2-7; TRBD2 matches 10 bases. The CDR3 runs 17 residues. V was clipped by 0 bases and J by 2 bases; unmatched bases: 8. The germline V gene encodes CDR1 SGDLS and CDR2 YYNGEE. Supplemented by reference TRBV9 and TRBJ2-7, the full variable domain reads DSGVTQTPKHLITATGQRVTLRCSPRSGDLSVYWYQQSLDQGLQFLIQYYNGEERAKGNILERFSAQQFPDLHSELNLSSLELGDSALYFCASSVGASGSSAYEQYFGPGTRLTVT.